The 12 T cell receptor beta chains below were found in one sample sequenced in a study of shared clonotypes between healthy human individuals. Measured with immunoSEQ multiplex PCR; TCRdb has only the in-frame clones, and not every one. This sample has 1.5 million to 1.9 million clones, with roughly 98% found just once. The specimen sequenced was naive CD4+ T cells sorted from blood. The subset was: CD45RA+ positively selected. The receptors stem from a man aged 30-40 years in good health.

The chain combines TRBV5-4 with TRBJ1-2; D unclear. This CDR3 is built from 14 residues. Germline CDR1 SGHNT, CDR2 YYREEE (reference sequence). The V end lost 0 bases, the J end lost 4 bases, and 10 bases lay between the germline ends. CDR3 residues: CASSLGLDLYGYTF. CDR3 coding DNA: TGTGCCAGCAGCTTGGGCCTGGACCTCTATGGCTACACCTTC.

The CDR3 DNA sequence: TGTGCCAGCAGCGTAGTTGGGGGCTCTGGGGCCAACGTCCTGACTTTC. As protein: CASSVVGGSGANVLTF. The chain has TRBV9 and TRBJ2-6; tentatively, D is TRBD1 or TRBD2 (5 bases each). Per the germline V gene, CDR1 is SGDLS and CDR2 is YYNGEE. Trimming removed 0 bases at V and 0 bases at J, with 7 bases between. The CDR3 contains 16 residues.

The chain joins TRBV7-3 to TRBJ2-7; D is uncertain. V gave up 0 bases and J gave up 2 bases, with 8 bases separating them. Germline V gives CDR1 SGHTA, CDR2 FQGTGA. The CDR3 runs 14 residues. CDR3 sequence reads: CASSLTSGTYEQYF. CDR3 nucleotide sequence: TGTGCCAGCAGCTTAACTTCCGGAACCTACGAGCAGTACTTC. Based on the CDR3 plus reference TRBV7-3 and TRBJ2-7, the full variable domain is GAGVSQTPSNKVTEKGKYVELRCDPISGHTALYWYRQSLGQGPEFLIYFQGTGAADDSGLPNDRFFAVRPEGSVSTLKIQRTERGDSAVYLCASSLTSGTYEQYFGPGTRLTVT.

This chain uses TRBV4-2 with TRBJ2-7, with D perhaps TRBD1 (5 bases). In germline, CDR1 is LGHNA, CDR2 YNFKEQ. This CDR3 is 14 amino acids long. V lost 5 bases and J 0 bases, leaving 11 bases between the germline ends. As DNA, the CDR3 is TGTGCCAGCAGCGTCCAGGGTAACTCCTACGAGCAGTACTTC. Translated, it gives CASSVQGNSYEQYF.

The V call is TRBV7-2, the J call TRBJ1-1, with D possibly being TRBD1 (5 bases). CDR3 length: 13 residues. V was pared by 6 bases and J by 0 bases, with 8 bases between. Germline CDR1 is SGHTA and CDR2 is FQGNSA. In nucleotides, the CDR3 is TGTGCCAGCAGGCGACAGATGAACACTGAAGCTTTCTTT. Its protein is CASRRQMNTEAFF.

The gene calls are TRBV30 and TRBJ2-5; D ambiguous. In germline, CDR1 is GTSNPN, CDR2 SVGIG (reference sequence). The CDR3 is 12 amino acids. V was trimmed by 2 bases and J by 3 bases, leaving 7 bases between them. The CDR3, as DNA: TGTGCCTGGAGTCCCCGTAAAGAGACCCAGTACTTC. This gives the protein CAWSPRKETQYF. The full variable domain, completed using reference TRBV30 and TRBJ2-5, is SQTIHQWPATLVQPVGSPLSLECTVEGTSNPNLYWYRQAAGRGLQLLFYSVGIGQISSEVPQNLSASRPQDRQFILSSKKLLLSDSGFYLCAWSPRKETQYFGPGTRLLVL.

The rearrangement links TRBV7-9 to TRBJ2-5; D gene unclear. The CDR3 extends over 15 amino acids. V lost 1 base, J lost 5 bases, and 14 bases lay in between. Germline CDR1 is SEHNR and CDR2 is FQNEAQ (reference sequence). The CDR3 region is CASSLGGRIMETQYF. The CDR3 DNA reads as TGTGCCAGCAGCTTAGGAGGCCGGATAATGGAGACCCAGTACTTC.

This chain connects TRBV5-6 to TRBJ2-7; no firm D call. Germline V lookup: CDR1 SGHDT, CDR2 YYEEEE. This CDR3 has 15 residues. The ends were cut back, 2 bases at V and 5 bases at J, with 17 bases in the middle. The CDR3 reads CASSLTRQSNNEQYF. CDR3 coding DNA: TGTGCCAGCAGCTTAACGCGCCAGTCCAACAACGAGCAGTACTTC.

Comments on this clone: This CDR3 is also generated by other DNA sequences in the sample. V and J are TRBV5-1 and TRBJ2-3, with D perhaps given as TRBD1 or TRBD2 (5 bases each). The CDR3 is 15 amino acids. Germline lookup yields CDR1 SGHRS and CDR2 YFSETQ. The germline V and J ends were trimmed by 0 bases and 2 bases, with 10 bases remaining between them. CDR3 nucleotide sequence: TGCGCCAGCAGCTTGGCCGGGACCCACACAGATACGCAGTATTTT. It codes for CASSLAGTHTDTQYF.

This clone is a singleton in its sample. This chain uses TRBV5-4 with TRBJ2-5, with TRBD2 matching over 8 bases. The CDR3 totals 15 residues. J lost 1 base, V lost 3 bases, and 5 bases had no gene match. Germline V gene sequence: CDR1 SGHNT, CDR2 YYREEE (reference sequence). The CDR3 sequence: CASSYGGRPQETQYF. CDR3 bases: TGTGCCAGCAGCTATGGCGGGAGGCCCCAAGAGACCCAGTACTTC.

This chain uses TRBV7-9 with TRBJ2-7; D possibly corresponds to TRBD1 (6 bases). The ends were cut back, 5 bases at V and 2 bases at J, with 16 bases in the middle. The CDR3 runs 15 residues. Germline CDR1 reads SEHNR; CDR2 reads FQNEAQ (reference sequence). CDR3 coding DNA: TGTGCCAGCAGCGTAATAGAGGGGGATACCTACGAGCAGTACTTC. It yields the protein CASSVIEGDTYEQYF. The full variable domain, completed using reference TRBV7-9 and TRBJ2-7, is DTGVSQNPRHKITKRGQNVTFRCDPISEHNRLYWYRQTLGQGPEFLTYFQNEAQLEKSRLLSDRFSAERPKGSFSTLEIQRTEQGDSAMYLCASSVIEGDTYEQYFGPGTRLTVT.

This rearrangement joins TRBV21-1 to TRBJ1-5; the table calls TRBD1, which could not be checked here. TRBV21-1 is an annotated pseudogene. This CDR3 comprises 15 residues. CDR3: CASSKIGTGYRPQHF. The CDR3, as DNA: TGTGCCAGCAGCAAAATCGGGACAGGGTATAGGCCCCAGCATTTT.